A single sample is the source of the 15 T cell receptor beta chains below, sequenced in a study of cytomegalovirus exposure and HLA in healthy donors. The repertoire was sequenced with immunoSEQ multiplex PCR; TCRdb's copy has only in-frame clones and lacks some. The repertoire includes approximately 65,000 clones, around 93% of them detected once, and roughly 5.2% sits in the top ten. Sequencing input: PBMCs. The receptors come from a man between 18 and 29 years old in good health and CMV-seropositive.

The chain joins TRBV27 to TRBJ1-3; no clear D gene. Deletions cut 3 bases from V and 0 bases from J, with 6 bases between. CDR1 MNHEY and CDR2 SMNVEV come from the germline V gene (reference sequence). There are 14 residues in the CDR3. CDR3 coding DNA: TGTGCCAGCAGTTTCACGAGCTCTGGAAACACCATATATTTT. Protein product: CASSFTSSGNTIYF.

Only one count was recorded for this clone. The genes are TRBV28 and TRBJ2-1; D is unresolved. From germline, CDR1 is MDHEN and CDR2 SYDVKM. The CDR3 loop spans 12 amino acids. V gave up 4 bases and J gave up 10 bases, with 11 bases separating them. The DNA of the CDR3 is TGTGCCAGCAGTTCCGGAGAAGACGAGCAGTTCTTC. As protein: CASSSGEDEQFF.

The J gene is TRBJ2-3, the V gene TRBV6-4, with TRBD1 matching 7 bases. Germline trimming cut 3 bases from V and 3 bases from J; bases unmatched to any gene: 6. The CDR3 length is 15 residues. Looked up from germline, CDR1 is MRHNA and CDR2 is SNTAGT. The CDR3 DNA is TGTGCCAGCAGTGAGCACAGGGGTGAGACAGATACGCAGTATTTT. Its protein product is CASSEHRGETDTQYF.

CDR3 DNA sequence: TGTGCCAGCAGACCCCTCAGCCGGGGGGCCTGGGAAAGGTTCGTGTACTTC. This translates into CASRPLSRGAWERFVYF. The chain uses TRBV28 and TRBJ2-7, with D possibly TRBD2 on 7 matching bases. Trimming took 6 bases from V and 12 from J, leaving 33 bases between them. This CDR3 is built from 17 residues. Germline CDR1 reads MDHEN; CDR2 reads SYDVKM.

The chain uses TRBV11-2 and TRBJ2-7, with TRBD2 as a possible D gene (6 bases). Germline loops: CDR1 SGHAT, CDR2 FQNNGV. V was trimmed by 5 bases and J by 3 bases, leaving 17 bases between them. CDR3 length equals 15 residues. The CDR3 reads CASSATPGLHYEQYF. In nucleotides, the CDR3 is TGTGCCAGCAGCGCCACACCGGGACTCCACTACGAGCAGTACTTC.

The rearrangement uses TRBV27 and TRBJ2-5; D unclear. Germline CDR1 is MNHEY and CDR2 is SMNVEV (reference sequence). The CDR3 extends over 13 amino acids. V was cut by 8 bases and J by 1 base, with 11 bases left in between. Here the CDR3 reads CASGQVPQETQYF. The CDR3 nucleotides read TGTGCCAGCGGTCAGGTACCCCAAGAGACCCAGTACTTC.

The rearrangement joins TRBV5-1 to TRBJ1-1; TRBD1 matches 8 bases. From germline, CDR1 is SGHRS and CDR2 YFSETQ. V was pared by 5 bases and J by 1 base, with 7 bases of the junction left unmatched. This CDR3 comprises 15 residues. CDR3 region: CASREQGAKNTEAFF. Written as DNA, the CDR3 is TGCGCCAGCAGAGAGCAGGGGGCTAAGAACACTGAAGCTTTCTTT. The full variable domain, with the rest looked up from reference TRBV5-1 and TRBJ1-1, is KAGVTQTPRYLIKTRGQQVTLSCSPISGHRSVSWYQQTPGQGLQFLFEYFSETQRNKGNFPGRFSGRQFSNSRSEMNVSTLELGDSALYLCASREQGAKNTEAFFGQGTRLTVV.

The CDR3 nucleotides are TGTGCCAGCAGCTCCGACAGGCACAATCAGCCCCAGCATTTT. Translated, it gives CASSSDRHNQPQHF. The chain uses TRBV5-6 and TRBJ1-5; a weak D match, TRBD1 (6 bases). The CDR3 totals 14 residues. With 3 bases removed from V and 3 bases from J, the gap between germline ends came to 10 bases. CDR1 is SGHDT, CDR2 YYEEEE, per germline.

This clone was recorded a few times. The genes are TRBV19 and TRBJ2-1; no clear D gene. The CDR3 length is 16 residues. The germline V and J ends were trimmed by 3 bases and 0 bases, with 12 bases remaining between them. CDR1 LNHDA and CDR2 SQIVND come from the germline V gene (reference sequence). DNA of the CDR3: TGTGCCAGTAGTATCTCAGGTGGCAGCTCCTACAATGAGCAGTTCTTC. This encodes CASSISGGSSYNEQFF.

The CDR3 region is CASSRGTDGFRYTF. The CDR3 DNA sequence: TGTGCCAGCAGCCGCGGGACGGACGGGTTCAGGTACACCTTC. J is TRBJ1-2 and V is TRBV5-4; maybe TRBD1 (5 bases). Looked up from germline, CDR1 is SGHNT and CDR2 is YYREEE (reference sequence). CDR3 size: 14 residues. Deletions cut 4 bases from V and 11 bases from J, with 21 bases between.

The J gene is TRBJ1-2, the V gene TRBV6-1, with unresolved D. The CDR3 extends over 12 amino acids. Germline V gene sequence: CDR1 MNHNS, CDR2 SASEGT. Trimming took off 7 bases at V and 4 bases at J, with 10 bases between the two ends. CDR3 amino acids: CASTQAFYGYTF. CDR3 nucleotides: TGTGCCAGCACCCAGGCTTTCTATGGCTACACCTTC.

The rearrangement uses TRBV28 and TRBJ1-1, with D perhaps TRBD1 (6 bases). The germline gives CDR1 MDHEN, CDR2 SYDVKM. This CDR3 spans 18 amino acids. The ends were cut back, 7 bases at V and 3 bases at J, with 27 bases in the middle. CDR3 bases: TGTGCCAGCACCCCCCCGGATTACAGGGCCATGAGGGACACTGAAGCTTTCTTT. Its translation is CASTPPDYRAMRDTEAFF.

This clone was counted a single time. V usage is TRBV28 and J usage is TRBJ2-7; TRBD2 might be the D (6 bases). Germline V gives CDR1 MDHEN, CDR2 SYDVKM. Trimming removed 5 bases at V and 2 bases at J, with 7 bases between. The CDR3 has 12 residues. The CDR3, as DNA: TGTGCCAGCAGTCGGGGGACCTACGAGCAGTACTTC. Encoded protein: CASSRGTYEQYF.

The gene calls are TRBV4-2 and TRBJ2-2; 9 bases are shared with TRBD2. The CDR3 has 18 residues. The J segment lost 4 bases and the V segment lost 0 bases, leaving 9 bases of the junction unmatched. CDR1 and CDR2 (germline): LGHNA, YNFKEQ. CDR3 loop: CASSQDGEREEVTGELFF. In DNA form, the CDR3 reads TGTGCCAGCAGCCAAGATGGGGAGCGGGAGGAAGTCACCGGGGAGCTGTTTTTT.

This chain connects TRBV7-6 to TRBJ2-7; 11 nucleotides line up with TRBD2. Germline V gene lookup returns CDR1 SGHVS and CDR2 FNYEAQ. This CDR3 is built from 15 residues. J gave up 7 bases and V 5 bases, and 10 bases lay outside the gene matches. The CDR3 region has the DNA TGTGCCAGCAGCCCGACTCTAGCGGGAGGTCGTGAGCAGTACTTC. It translates to CASSPTLAGGREQYF.